A selection of T cell receptor beta chains follows, all from one sample in a study of OX40 agonist ivuxolimab in advanced cancers. Libraries were prepared by immunoSEQ multiplex PCR; TCRdb keeps only in-frame clonotypes and omits some of them. The table shows fewer than 55,000 clones, with roughly 83% occurring only once. Here the sequenced sample was CD4+ or CD8+ T cells sorted from blood, taken in a trial of the OX40 agonist ivuxolimab. The source of these receptors is an adult with an advanced solid tumor such as melanoma, head and neck, liver or kidney cancer. CDR3s include the opening cysteine and the closing phenylalanine or tryptophan. D genes are given only for firm matches. Size is stated for part of the rows, as once, few or many counts, or as a class when the clone is expanded.

d_gene,j_gene,v_gene,abundance,CDR3nt,CDR3aa
.,TRBJ1-4,TRBV7-8,.,TGTGCCAGCAGCCCCGGGAGGGGTAATGAAAAACTGTTTTTT,CASSPGRGNEKLFF
.,TRBJ1-2,TRBV10-3,.,TGTGCCATCAGTTCAAGGGGGGATGATGGCTACACCTTC,CAISSRGDDGYTF
TRBD1,TRBJ1-2,TRBV7-2,.,TGTGCCAGCAGCCCTCTGACAGGGGCGAACTATGGCTACACCTTC,CASSPLTGANYGYTF
.,TRBJ1-5,TRBV5-1,.,TGCGCCAGCAGCTTGATCAGCAATCAGCCCCAGCATTTT,CASSLISNQPQHF
.,TRBJ1-1,TRBV18,.,TGTGCCAGCTCACCGTTCGATCTGGCAGCGAACACTGAAGCTTTCTTT,CASSPFDLAANTEAFF
.,TRBJ2-1,TRBV5-1,.,TGCGCCAGCAGCGAACAGGGTTTGGTCGATGAGCAGTTCTTC,CASSEQGLVDEQFF
TRBD1,TRBJ1-6,TRBV28,.,TGTGCCAGCAGCCTCACAGGGGGCTCCTATAATTCACCCCTCCACTTT,CASSLTGGSYNSPLHF
.,TRBJ2-7,TRBV19,.,TGTGCCAGTAGTATACCCGGACCTTACGAGCAGTACTTC,CASSIPGPYEQYF
.,TRBJ1-2,TRBV2,.,TGTGCCAGCAGTGAGTCTTTCGAAGCAGGACGCTCCTATGGCTACACCTTC,CASSESFEAGRSYGYTF
.,TRBJ2-2,TRBV4-3,once,TGCGCCAGCAGCCAGACGTACAGGGTATCCGGGGAGCTGTTTTTT,CASSQTYRVSGELFF
.,TRBJ2-2,TRBV6-5,once,TGTGCCAGCAGGGAGAGGGGGGCGAACACCGGGGAGCTGTTTTTT,CASRERGANTGELFF
TRBD2,TRBJ2-3,TRBV5-1,.,TGCGCCAGCAGCTCCGGACTAGCGGGGATATCAACAGATACGCAGTATTTT,CASSSGLAGISTDTQYF
.,TRBJ1-5,TRBV2,.,TGTGCCAGCCGGACGGGGGTTTTGAGCAATCAGCCCCAGCATTTT,CASRTGVLSNQPQHF